A single sample gave rise to the 25 T cell receptor beta chains below, sequenced in a study of blood T cells in healthy people across ages. Together with a sample-barcoded 5' primer, a J-beta primer mix was included in a second PCR lasting about 6 to 11 cycles. TCRdb fed the 5' RACE reads into MiXCR, producing one record per CDR3 protein. The sample carries fewer than 800,000 distinct CDR3 sequences, around 20% recorded once. Input material: blood. Every receptor here comes from a man aged 65-85 years in good health.

This chain connects TRBV12-3 or TRBV12-4 to TRBJ1-1; D gene unclear. The CDR3 runs to 14 residues. Deletions cut 3 bases from V and 1 base from J, with 9 bases between. Here the CDR3 reads CASSFDTENTEAFF. The DNA for the CDR3 is TGTGCCAGCAGTTTTGACACCGAGAACACTGAAGCTTTCTTT.

The chain combines TRBV18 with TRBJ2-7; possible D gene TRBD1, 5 bases. Germline V gene lookup returns CDR1 KGHSH and CDR2 LQKENI. V lost 2 bases and J 3 bases, leaving 11 bases between the germline ends. CDR3 length: 14 amino acids. The CDR3 sequence is CASSPTPGNYEQYF. In DNA form, the CDR3 reads TGTGCCAGCTCACCAACTCCAGGGAACTACGAGCAGTACTTC.

The count of this clonotype is one. The CDR3 coding sequence is TGTGCCAGCAGTTACATCCTTACAGGGGGCGCTTCAGATACGCAGTATTTT. Residues: CASSYILTGGASDTQYF. The chain is built from TRBV6-2 or TRBV6-3 and TRBJ2-3, with TRBD1 identical over 9 bases. The CDR3 runs to 17 residues. The germline V gene encodes CDR1 MNHEY and CDR2 SVGEGT. J lost 4 bases, V lost 2 bases, and 10 bases had no gene match.

This clonotype was recorded a few times. The chain couples TRBV7-9 to TRBJ2-3; D is uncertain. The CDR3 runs to 17 residues. V shed 5 bases and J shed 0 bases, with 18 bases lying between them. CDR1 and CDR2 (germline): SEHNR, FQNEAQ (reference sequence). Here the CDR3 reads CASSPGAGPYSTDTQYF. DNA for the CDR3: TGTGCCAGCAGCCCCGGTGCAGGACCTTATAGCACAGATACGCAGTATTTT. Complete variable domain (other parts from reference TRBV7-9 and TRBJ2-3): DTGVSQNPRHKITKRGQNVTFRCDPISEHNRLYWYRQTLGQGPEFLTYFQNEAQLEKSRLLSDRFSAERPKGSFSTLEIQRTEQGDSAMYLCASSPGAGPYSTDTQYFGPGTRLTVL.

This clonotype was recorded a few times. The V gene is TRBV5-1, the J gene TRBJ2-3; no clear D gene. Looked up from germline, CDR1 is SGHRS and CDR2 is YFSETQ. The CDR3 covers 12 residues. V lost 3 bases to trimming and J lost 2 bases, with 4 bases between them. Here the CDR3 reads CASSSPTDTQYF. DNA for the CDR3: TGCGCCAGCAGCTCCCCCACAGATACGCAGTATTTT.

The genes are TRBV29-1 and TRBJ1-1; no firm D call. The CDR3 spans 13 residues. The V end was cut by 5 bases, the J end by 1 base, with 11 bases between. Germline V gene lookup returns CDR1 SQVTM and CDR2 ANQGSEA. CDR3 amino acids: CSVWAERNTEAFF. In DNA, the CDR3 is TGCAGCGTTTGGGCAGAGAGGAACACTGAAGCTTTCTTT. The full variable domain, in which reference TRBV29-1 and TRBJ1-1 provide the parts outside the CDR3, is SAVISQKPSRDICQRGTSLTIQCQVDSQVTMMFWYRQQPGQSLTLIATANQGSEATYESGFVIDKFPISRPNLTFSTLTVSNMSPEDSSIYLCSVWAERNTEAFFGQGTRLTVV.

J is TRBJ2-5 and V is TRBV13, with D perhaps TRBD2 (5 bases). Trimming removed 1 base at V and 2 bases at J, with 14 bases between. Germline V gene data show CDR1 as PRHDT and CDR2 as FYEKMQ (reference sequence). This CDR3 contains 16 residues. The CDR3: CASSLVGGGQQETQYF. CDR3 nucleotides: TGTGCCAGCAGCTTAGTAGGAGGTGGGCAGCAAGAGACCCAGTACTTC.

The chain links TRBV7-9 to TRBJ2-1; D gene unclear. CDR3 length equals 12 residues. V was pared by 2 bases and J by 9 bases, with 8 bases between. The germline V gene has CDR1 SEHNR and CDR2 FQNEAQ (reference sequence). CDR3 amino acids: CASSLLQVEQFF. For the CDR3, the DNA is TGTGCCAGCAGCTTACTCCAGGTTGAGCAGTTCTTC. Combining the CDR3 with reference TRBV7-9 and TRBJ2-1 gives the whole variable domain DTGVSQNPRHKITKRGQNVTFRCDPISEHNRLYWYRQTLGQGPEFLTYFQNEAQLEKSRLLSDRFSAERPKGSFSTLEIQRTEQGDSAMYLCASSLLQVEQFFGPGTRLTVL.

The J gene is TRBJ1-2, the V gene TRBV27, with a tentative D call TRBD1 (5 bases). CDR3 length: 14 residues. Germline CDR1 reads MNHEY; CDR2 reads SMNVEV (reference sequence). V was cut by 1 base and J by 4 bases, with 10 bases left in between. The DNA of the CDR3 is TGTGCCAGCAGTTTATTAGGGGACGGCTATGGCTACACCTTC. Translation gives CASSLLGDGYGYTF.

There are a few counts of this clonotype. The chain is built from TRBV29-1 and TRBJ2-5, with D tentatively TRBD1 or TRBD2 (6 bases each). Trimming cost V 4 bases and J 1 base, with 13 bases left between them. The CDR3 spans 14 residues. Germline V gene lookup returns CDR1 SQVTM and CDR2 ANQGSEA. The CDR3 reads CSVGSGALQETQYF. DNA for the CDR3: TGCAGCGTTGGATCGGGGGCGCTCCAAGAGACCCAGTACTTC.

The table lists this clonotype with a few counts. This chain uses TRBV5-1 with TRBJ2-5; 12 bases map to TRBD2. The CDR3 is 15 residues long. Germline V gene data show CDR1 as SGHRS and CDR2 as YFSETQ. The J segment lost 4 bases and the V segment lost 3 bases, leaving 4 bases of the junction unmatched. The CDR3 region has the DNA TGCGCCAGCAGCTCGCCGGGACTAGCGGGAGAGACCCAGTACTTC. It encodes CASSSPGLAGETQYF.

The chain is built from TRBV7-9 and TRBJ2-3; D not resolved. The V gene's germline CDR1 is SEHNR and CDR2 FQNEAQ (reference sequence). V was trimmed by 5 bases and J by 0 bases, leaving 12 bases between them. This CDR3 is 15 amino acids long. CDR3 bases: TGTGCCAGCAGCCAGGATAGGGATAGCACAGATACGCAGTATTTT. It translates to CASSQDRDSTDTQYF.

This clonotype was seen only a few times. The rearrangement joins TRBV12-3 or TRBV12-4 to TRBJ2-5, with 14 positions matching TRBD2. V trimming: 5 bases; J trimming: 4 bases; junction bases outside the gene matches: 9. The CDR3 contains 17 residues. CDR3 region: CASSPPGTSGRRETQYF. The DNA for the CDR3 is TGTGCCAGCAGTCCACCCGGGACTAGCGGGAGAAGAGAGACCCAGTACTTC.

The chain links TRBV7-3 to TRBJ2-1; D is ambiguous. The CDR3 is 16 residues long. Trimming shortened V by 1 base and J by 6 bases, and 16 bases separated the two germline ends. Per germline, CDR1 SGHTA and CDR2 FQGTGA. CDR3 sequence (DNA): TGTGCCAGCAGCTTAATGAGCTCGTCTCCCATCAATGAGCAGTTCTTC. Its protein is CASSLMSSSPINEQFF.

This clonotype was found many times. CDR3 in DNA: TGTGCCAGCAGCTTAGATTATAACTCTCCCGGGGAGCTGTTTTTT. Protein sequence: CASSLDYNSPGELFF. The chain uses TRBV11-2 and TRBJ2-2; D gene ambiguous. This CDR3 is 15 amino acids long. Trimming pared 0 bases from V and 6 bases from J, leaving 11 bases between. Germline CDR1 SGHAT, CDR2 FQNNGV.

This chain joins TRBV9 and TRBJ1-1; weak D call: TRBD1 (5 bases). The CDR3 extends over 14 amino acids. V was clipped by 4 bases and J by 1 base, with 11 bases between them. CDR1 and CDR2 from the germline V gene are SGDLS and YYNGEE. The CDR3 nucleotides are TGTGCCAGCAGCATCTCTCAGGGGAACACTGAAGCTTTCTTT. Its translation is CASSISQGNTEAFF.

This clonotype occurred a few times. The chain couples TRBV6-2 or TRBV6-3 to TRBJ1-6, with 10 bases aligning to TRBD1. V shed 6 bases and J 10 bases; nucleotides not matched to a gene: 9. The germline V gene has CDR1 MNHEY and CDR2 SVGEGT. This CDR3 spans 15 amino acids. CDR3: CASSPTGTGVSPLHF. The DNA of the CDR3 is TGTGCCAGCAGCCCTACCGGGACAGGGGTGTCACCCCTCCACTTT.

V usage is TRBV7-2 and J usage is TRBJ2-5; possibly TRBD2 for D (5 bases). The V gene lost 6 bases and the J gene lost 2 bases, with 22 bases spanning the gap. Looked up from germline, CDR1 is SGHTA and CDR2 is FQGNSA. The CDR3 runs 17 residues. The CDR3: CASRESSREPRQETQYF. CDR3 sequence (DNA): TGTGCCAGCAGGGAAAGCTCGAGGGAACCGAGGCAAGAGACCCAGTACTTC.

Comment on this clonotype: Mismatch with germline at one junction end may stem from a read error. The V and J genes are TRBV12-3 or TRBV12-4 and TRBJ1-2; D may be TRBD1 (5 bases). The CDR3 runs 17 residues. This chain's CDR3 is CASIRGGDPPLSGVPLF. The CDR3 DNA reads as TGTGCCAGCATTCGGGGCGGGGATCCCCCACTAAGTGGGGTACCCCTCTTC.

The chain uses TRBV7-8 and TRBJ1-3; TRBD1 agrees at 7 bases. CDR1 and CDR2 from the germline V gene are SGHVS and FQNEAQ. V dropped 4 bases and J dropped 2; count of bases not matched to a gene: 2. The length of the CDR3 is 14 residues. In DNA form, the CDR3 reads TGTGCCAGCAGCTCCGGACAGGCTGGAAACACCATATATTTT. This gives the protein CASSSGQAGNTIYF.

This clonotype has more than one count but fewer than ten. The V call is TRBV9, the J call TRBJ1-3; no definite D call. The CDR3 contains 14 residues. Germline CDR1 is SGDLS and CDR2 is YYNGEE. Between the trimmed V and J ends, which lost 0 bases and 4 bases, there was a span of 8 bases. The CDR3 DNA reads TGTGCCAGCAGCGTAGGTGCTCTAGGAAACACCATATATTTT. Translation: CASSVGALGNTIYF.

The sample holds a few counts of this clonotype. The V and J genes are TRBV4-3 and TRBJ1-1; tentatively, D is TRBD1 (6 bases). This CDR3 is built from 14 residues. Trimming pared 6 bases from V and 0 bases from J, leaving 11 bases between. Germline V gives CDR1 LGHNA, CDR2 YSLEER. The CDR3 spells CASSSGHMNTEAFF. DNA for the CDR3: TGCGCCAGCAGTTCGGGACACATGAACACTGAAGCTTTCTTT.

This clonotype occurred once. The J gene is TRBJ2-3, the V gene TRBV20-1; D not resolved. The CDR3 has 13 amino acids. Germline CDR1 is DFQATT and CDR2 is SNEGSKA (reference sequence). Trimming took off 2 bases at V and 6 bases at J, with 12 bases between the two ends. CDR3 region: CSARSRSYDTQYF. The CDR3 nucleotides read TGCAGTGCTAGATCGCGTTCTTACGATACGCAGTATTTT.

This chain links TRBV6-4 with TRBJ1-2, with D maybe TRBD1 (5 bases). Germline V gives CDR1 MRHNA, CDR2 SNTAGT. The CDR3 has 12 residues. Between the trimmed V and J ends, which lost 2 bases and 7 bases, there was a span of 8 bases. The CDR3 loop reads CASSDRGGGYTF. The CDR3 coding sequence is TGTGCCAGCAGTGACCGTGGGGGTGGCTACACCTTC.

This clonotype was counted many times. V gene TRBV4-3 combines with J gene TRBJ2-4; no reliable D call. The CDR3 is made up of 16 amino acids. V lost 0 bases and J lost 0, with 9 bases in between. Germline values: CDR1 LGHNA, CDR2 YSLEER. The DNA of the CDR3 is TGCGCCAGCAGCCAAGAGGCGTCCTTAGCCAAAAACATTCAGTACTTC. Its translation: CASSQEASLAKNIQYF.